This T cell receptor beta chain was sequenced for a study of shared clonotypes between healthy human individuals. V shed 4 bases and J 0 bases; nucleotides not matched to a gene: 3. In germline, CDR1 is SGHRS, CDR2 YFSETQ. The CDR3 covers 14 residues. Sequencing was performed with immunoSEQ multiplex PCR; in TCRdb, only in-frame clones are kept and a portion is missing. Of roughly 2.1 million clones listed, approximately 94% are singletons. A remark on this clone: This sample also contains other DNA sequences that code for the same CDR3.

Naive CD8 cells, CD45RO-negative and positively selected for CCR7, excluded terminally differentiated effector memory CD45RA+ cells. This sequence originates from a young man in good health. Some clones in this sample may be carry-over from other donors' samples. The V and J genes are TRBV5-1 and TRBJ2-7, with TRBD2 identical over 8 bases. Input material: naive CD8+ T cells from PBMCs. The CDR3 spells CASSPRGGSYEQYF. Here the CDR3 DNA reads TGCGCCAGCAGCCCCCGGGGGGGCTCCTACGAGCAGTACTTC.